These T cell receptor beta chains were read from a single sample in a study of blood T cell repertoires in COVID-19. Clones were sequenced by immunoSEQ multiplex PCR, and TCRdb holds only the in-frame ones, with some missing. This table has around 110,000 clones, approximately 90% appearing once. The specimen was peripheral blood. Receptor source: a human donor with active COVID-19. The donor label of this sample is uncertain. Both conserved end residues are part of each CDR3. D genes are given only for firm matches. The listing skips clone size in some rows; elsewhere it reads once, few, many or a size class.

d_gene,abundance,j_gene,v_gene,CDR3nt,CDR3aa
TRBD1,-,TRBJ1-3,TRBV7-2,TGTGCCAGCAGCTTAGAACAGGGGCTCTCTGGAAACACCATATATTTT,CASSLEQGLSGNTIYF
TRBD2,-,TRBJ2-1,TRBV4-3,TGCGCCAGCAGCCAAAGAGTGAGGGAGGGGCAGTTCTTC,CASSQRVREGQFF
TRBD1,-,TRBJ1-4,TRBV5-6,TGTGCCAGCAGCACAGGACAGGGAGGGCTGTTTTTT,CASSTGQGGLFF
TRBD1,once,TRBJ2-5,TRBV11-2,TGTGCCAGCAACCCGAGAGGGGGCTCGGCGACCCAGTACTTC,CASNPRGGSATQYF
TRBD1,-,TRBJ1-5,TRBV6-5,TGTGCCAGCACCCCGGACAGGACCCGAAATCAGCCCCAGCATTTT,CASTPDRTRNQPQHF
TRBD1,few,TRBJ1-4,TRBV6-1,TGTGCCAGCAGTGAAAGGGGGCGGCAGGAAAAACTGTTTTTT,CASSERGRQEKLFF
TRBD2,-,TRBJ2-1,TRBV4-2,TGTGCCAGCAGCCCCCGGATAGCGGGGGGATTAAGCTCCTACAATGAGCAGTTCTTC,CASSPRIAGGLSSYNEQFF
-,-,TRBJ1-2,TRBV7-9,TGTGCCATTCGTCTCAACTATGGCTACACCTTC,CAIRLNYGYTF
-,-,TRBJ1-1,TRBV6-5,TGTGCCAGCAGTTACTCAGGGGTACCCCCGAACACTGAAGCTTTCTTT,CASSYSGVPPNTEAFF
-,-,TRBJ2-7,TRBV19,TGTGCCAGTGGATCCCCCGGAGACTCCTACGAGCAGTACTTC,CASGSPGDSYEQYF
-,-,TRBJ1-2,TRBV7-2,TGTGCCAGCAGCTTAGGGGGGGGCGGTAACTATGGCTACACCTTC,CASSLGGGGNYGYTF
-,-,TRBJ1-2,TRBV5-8,TGTGCCAGCAGCCCCCGATCGGTCTTCTATGGCTACACCTTC,CASSPRSVFYGYTF
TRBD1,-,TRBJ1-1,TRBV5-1,TGCGCCAGCAGCTTGGCCGAGGGGGCGGGCACTGAAGCTTTCTTT,CASSLAEGAGTEAFF
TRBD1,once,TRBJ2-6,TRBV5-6,TGTGCCAGCAGCCGGACAGGAGACTACTCTGGGGCCAACGTCCTGACTTTC,CASSRTGDYSGANVLTF
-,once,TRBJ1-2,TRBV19,TGTGCCAGTAGTTTGACAGGCACCGGCCCCTATGGCTACACCTTC,CASSLTGTGPYGYTF
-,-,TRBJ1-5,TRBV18,TGTGCCAGCTCACCTGGTATCCAGGGGTCGGGGCAGCCCCAGCATTTT,CASSPGIQGSGQPQHF
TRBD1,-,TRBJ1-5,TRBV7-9,TGTGCCAGCAGCTCCATAGCGTTCGGGACAGGGAGTCAGCCCCAGCATTTT,CASSSIAFGTGSQPQHF
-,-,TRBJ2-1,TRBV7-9,TGTGCCAGCAGCTTCCTTGTCGGACAGTTCTCCTACAATGAGCAGTTCTTC,CASSFLVGQFSYNEQFF
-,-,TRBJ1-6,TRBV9,TGTGCCAGCAGCGGCTATGGGGAGTTCTCCTATAATTCACCCCTCCACTTT,CASSGYGEFSYNSPLHF
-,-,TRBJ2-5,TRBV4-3,TGCGCCAGCAGCCAGGGAGAACAAGAGACCCAGTACTTC,CASSQGEQETQYF
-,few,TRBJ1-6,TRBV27,TGTGCCAGCAGTATGAGACCGAGACTCGCTTCACCCCTCCACTTT,CASSMRPRLASPLHF
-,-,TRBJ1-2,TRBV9,TGTGCCAGCAGGGCGACAGCTAACTATGGCTACACCTTC,CASRATANYGYTF
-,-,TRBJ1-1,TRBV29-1,TGCAGCGTTGAGATGGGGCGGATGAACACTGAAGCTTTCTTT,CSVEMGRMNTEAFF
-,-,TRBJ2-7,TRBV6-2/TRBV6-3,TGTGCCAGCAGTATGACAGGTTCTACCTACGAGCAGTACTTC,CASSMTGSTYEQYF
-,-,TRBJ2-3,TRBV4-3,TGCGCCAGCAGCCAATTCCTCGGTAGAGATACGCAGTATTTT,CASSQFLGRDTQYF
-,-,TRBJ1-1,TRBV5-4,TGTGCCAGCAGCTTGGGCGGGGCGGGCACTGAAGCTTTCTTT,CASSLGGAGTEAFF
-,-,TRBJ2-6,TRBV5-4,TGTGCCAGCAGCTTGGTCGGTTCTGGGGCCAACGTCCTGACTTTC,CASSLVGSGANVLTF
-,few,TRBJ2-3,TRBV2,TGTGCCAGCAGTTTGACAGAGCCTAGCACAGATACGCAGTATTTT,CASSLTEPSTDTQYF
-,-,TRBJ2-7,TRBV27,TGTGCCAGCAGTTTATCCCAGGCCTACGAGCAGTACTTC,CASSLSQAYEQYF
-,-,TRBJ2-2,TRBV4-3,TGCGCCAGCAGCCTAGGGGGAACCAGAGTCCCCGGGGAGCTGTTTTTT,CASSLGGTRVPGELFF
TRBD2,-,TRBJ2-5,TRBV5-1,TGCGCCAGCAGCGACCGACTAGCCGGGCAAGAGACCCAGTACTTC,CASSDRLAGQETQYF
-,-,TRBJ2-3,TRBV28,TGTGTCGCAAAACGAAGGGGGTTCACAGATACGCAGTATTTT,CVAKRRGFTDTQYF
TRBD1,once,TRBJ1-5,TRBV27,TGTGCCAGCAGTCCCTTCTGGGGGGACAGGTACAATCAGCCCCAGCATTTT,CASSPFWGDRYNQPQHF
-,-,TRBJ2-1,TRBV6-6,TGTGCCAGCAGTCCGGACAGCTACAATGAGCAGTTCTTC,CASSPDSYNEQFF
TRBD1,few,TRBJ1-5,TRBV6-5,TGTGCCAGCGCAGGGGGGTCGGCGGGCAATCAGCCCCAGCATTTT,CASAGGSAGNQPQHF
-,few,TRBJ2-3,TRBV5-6,TGTGCCAGCAGCTTACAAACAGATACGCAGTATTTT,CASSLQTDTQYF
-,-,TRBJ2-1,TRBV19,TGTGCCAGTAGTGTGGCGGGGGCGGCCAATGAGCAGTTCTTC,CASSVAGAANEQFF
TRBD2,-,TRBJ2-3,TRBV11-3,TGTGCCAGCAGCCCTAATAACGGGGGGGCTGATACGCAGTATTTT,CASSPNNGGADTQYF
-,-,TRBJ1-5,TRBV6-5,TGTGCCAGCATTAGACAGCTCAATCAGCCCCAGCATTTT,CASIRQLNQPQHF
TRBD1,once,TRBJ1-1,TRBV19,TGTGCCAGTATTCATCTGGGTCAGGGGGCCACTGAAGCTTTCTTT,CASIHLGQGATEAFF
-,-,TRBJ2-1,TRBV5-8,TGTGCCAGCAGCTTGACGTCGGGGAATGAGCAGTTCTTC,CASSLTSGNEQFF
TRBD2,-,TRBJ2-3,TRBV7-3,TGTGCCAGCAGCTCCCCGACTAGCGAAGACACAGATACGCAGTATTTT,CASSSPTSEDTDTQYF
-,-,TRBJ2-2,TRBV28,TGTGCCAGCAGTTTTGGCAGGTCGAACACCGGGGAGCTGTTTTTT,CASSFGRSNTGELFF
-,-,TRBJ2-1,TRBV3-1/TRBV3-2,TGTGCCAGCAGCCAAACCGGTGAGCAGTTCTTC,CASSQTGEQFF
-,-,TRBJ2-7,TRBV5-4,TGTGCCAGCAGCACAGACCCCGAACAGGGTTGGCCTCGGGAGCAGTACTTC,CASSTDPEQGWPREQYF
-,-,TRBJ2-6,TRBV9,TGTGCCAGCAGCGTACTAGGTTCTGGGGCCAACGTCCTGACTTTC,CASSVLGSGANVLTF
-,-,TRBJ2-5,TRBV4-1,TGCGCCAGCAGCCACCCTCAAGAGACCCAGTACTTC,CASSHPQETQYF
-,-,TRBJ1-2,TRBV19,TGTGCCAGTAGTGCCGGGGGGGGAGAGATCTATGGCTACACCTTC,CASSAGGGEIYGYTF
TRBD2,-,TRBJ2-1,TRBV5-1,TGCGCCAGCAGCTTGGATTTTAGGAAACTAGCGGTGAATGAGCAGTTCTTC,CASSLDFRKLAVNEQFF
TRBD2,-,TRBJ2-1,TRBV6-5,TGTGCCAGCAGCGGGAGGGTCGATGAGCAGTTCTTC,CASSGRVDEQFF
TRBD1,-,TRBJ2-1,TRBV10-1,TGCGCCAGCAGTGAGCTGCAGGGGGATAACAATGAGCAGTTCTTC,CASSELQGDNNEQFF
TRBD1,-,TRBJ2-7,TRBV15,TGTGCCACCAGCAGAGGGACAGGGGGGGACCACGAGCAGTACTTC,CATSRGTGGDHEQYF
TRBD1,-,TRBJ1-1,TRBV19,TGTGCCAGTATGGGAAAGGGACAGGCGGTTTGGGGTGAAGCTTTCTTT,CASMGKGQAVWGEAFF
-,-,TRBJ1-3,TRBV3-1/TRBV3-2,TGTGCCAGCAGCCAAGCGGGTCAGTTTGACACCATATATTTT,CASSQAGQFDTIYF
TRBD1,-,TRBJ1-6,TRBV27,TGTGCCAGCAGGGGGACAGGCAGCTCCTATAATTCACCCCTCCACTTT,CASRGTGSSYNSPLHF
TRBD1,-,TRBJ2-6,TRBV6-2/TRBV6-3,TGTGCCAGCAGCCCCGCGACAGGGGGCTTGGGCGGGGCCAACGTCCTGACTTTC,CASSPATGGLGGANVLTF
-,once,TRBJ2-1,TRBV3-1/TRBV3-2,TGTGCCAGCAGCCAAGATACGGGGGACTACAATGAGCAGTTCTTC,CASSQDTGDYNEQFF
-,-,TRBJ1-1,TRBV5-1,TGCGCCAGCAGCGGGGGGGCGATTATGAACACTGAAGCTTTCTTT,CASSGGAIMNTEAFF